The sequence of this T cell receptor beta chain was determined in a study of shared clonotypes between healthy human individuals. The germline V gene encodes CDR1 MNHNY and CDR2 SVGAGI (reference sequence). The CDR3 covers 11 residues. V was clipped by 6 bases and J by 3 bases, with 6 bases between them. Clones were sequenced by immunoSEQ multiplex PCR, and TCRdb holds only the in-frame ones, with some missing. The repertoire includes some 480,000 clones, 65% to 80% of them detected once, and roughly 12% sits in the top ten. The sequence derives from a woman aged 40 to 50 in good health. Some clones in this sample may be carry-over from other donors' samples. J is TRBJ2-7 and V is TRBV6-6, with no clear D. The sequenced material came from PBMCs. DNA for the CDR3: TGTGCCAGCAGAAGATACTACGAGCAGTACTTC. It specifies CASRRYYEQYF.